These T cell receptor beta chains were read from a single sample in a study of blood T cells in healthy people across ages. One entry per CDR3 protein results from TCRdb running MiXCR on the 5' RACE reads. The sample holds 1.5 million to 2 million distinct CDR3 sequences, around half seen once. Sequenced input: blood. These receptors all come from a woman in her forties in good health. Both conserved end residues are part of each CDR3.

V	J	CDR3
TRBV28	TRBJ2-3	CASSFPSTDTRYF
TRBV20-1	TRBJ2-1	CSVGGGPRRNEQFF
TRBV28	TRBJ2-4	CASSSTKRLAKNIQYF
TRBV28	TRBJ2-7	CASSTFGTGSYEQYF
TRBV13	TRBJ2-4	CASRPGGGSNIQYF
TRBV20-1	TRBJ1-2	CSARVGLYGYTF
TRBV6-1	TRBJ2-1	CASTFFGGASYNEQFF
TRBV5-1	TRBJ2-5	CASSSLWGLETQYF
TRBV5-1	TRBJ2-1	CASRAGPDNEQFF
TRBV4-1	TRBJ2-3	CASSLVVASDTQYF
TRBV6-2/TRBV6-3	TRBJ1-6	CASTRTGWDSPLHF
TRBV3-1	TRBJ2-3	CASSQDVGLDSPDTQYF
TRBV4-3	TRBJ2-1	CASSQEVWHEQFF
TRBV10-3	TRBJ2-2	CAISESESDTGELFF
TRBV15	TRBJ2-5	CATSPTSGVMKETQYF
TRBV4-2	TRBJ1-6	CASSQDVRGQKGSPLHF
TRBV7-9	.	CASSWPGQGVYEQYF
TRBV20-1	TRBJ2-1	CSASMFGTATYNEQFF
TRBV7-2	TRBJ2-7	CASSLASSPETYEQYF
TRBV7-3	TRBJ2-2	CASKQRGTGELFF
TRBV4-1	TRBJ1-1	CASSQEEGQGLTEAFF
TRBV7-9	TRBJ2-5	CASSLLAEADQYF
TRBV6-5	TRBJ2-5	CASSPRDSQRTQYF
TRBV29-1	TRBJ2-5	CSGGTPQETQYF
TRBV27	TRBJ2-5	CASSQGGIAETQYF
TRBV7-9	TRBJ2-5	CASSFVEGPQETQYF
TRBV5-1	TRBJ2-1	CASQGSTGSYNEQFF
TRBV20-1	TRBJ2-5	CSAIPAINGGTYQETQYF
TRBV5-6	TRBJ2-3	CASSPWGGPTDTQYF
TRBV6-2/TRBV6-3	TRBJ1-2	CASTYRGTWSGYTF
TRBV6-5	TRBJ2-3	CACNRGGKDTQYF
TRBV6-2/TRBV6-3	TRBJ2-1	CASSYGTGYQFF
TRBV6-6	TRBJ2-5	CASSYRGETQYF
TRBV6-6	TRBJ2-5	CASSKGGAQETQYF
TRBV20-1	TRBJ1-1	CSARATGGMNTEAFF
TRBV15	TRBJ2-7	CATSRAMLRDTNIASLYEQYF
TRBV4-1	TRBJ1-2	CASSREGQYGYTF
TRBV6-5	TRBJ2-1	CASRTGTPPEQFF
TRBV20-1	TRBJ2-5	CSAPGRQETQYF
TRBV12-3/TRBV12-4	TRBJ2-5	CASRAGTSGGSQETQYF
TRBV6-2/TRBV6-3	TRBJ2-5	CASSQTGKGTQYF
TRBV5-6	TRBJ1-2	CASRDQRTFYGYTF
TRBV6-5	TRBJ1-6	CASSRGTNSPLHF
TRBV5-1	TRBJ2-6	CASSLDGPVSGANVLTF
TRBV7-8	TRBJ1-2	CASSVSGTGGVYGYTF
TRBV6-1	TRBJ1-5	CASRPAGGNQPQHF
TRBV15	TRBJ1-2	CATFDSNYGYTF
TRBV20-1	TRBJ1-2	CSASGGESDGYTF
TRBV6-5	TRBJ2-7	CASAYIPGGEQYF
TRBV6-5	TRBJ2-3	CASSYGGGGPDTQYF
TRBV6-2/TRBV6-3	TRBJ2-4	CASSYSTGSKNIQYF
TRBV6-2/TRBV6-3	TRBJ1-5	CASSYPRTGGNQPQHF
TRBV24-1	TRBJ2-1	CATSESWGHAGGYNEQFF
TRBV10-3	TRBJ1-1	CAISERQEIVNTEAFF
TRBV4-3	TRBJ2-1	CASSQGSLAGEINEQFF
TRBV28	TRBJ2-3	CAGSHRGTTDTQYF